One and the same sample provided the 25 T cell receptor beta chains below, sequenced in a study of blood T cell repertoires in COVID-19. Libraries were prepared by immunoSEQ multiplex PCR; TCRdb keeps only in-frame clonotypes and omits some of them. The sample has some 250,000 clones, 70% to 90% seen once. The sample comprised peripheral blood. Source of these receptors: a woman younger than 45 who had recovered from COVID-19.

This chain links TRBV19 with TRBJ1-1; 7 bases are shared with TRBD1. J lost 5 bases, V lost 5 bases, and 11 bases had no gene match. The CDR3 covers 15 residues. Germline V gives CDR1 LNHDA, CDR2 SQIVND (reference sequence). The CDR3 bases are TGTGCCAGTAGTTTTATTTCTACAGGGGTGACTGAAGCTTTCTTT. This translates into CASSFISTGVTEAFF.

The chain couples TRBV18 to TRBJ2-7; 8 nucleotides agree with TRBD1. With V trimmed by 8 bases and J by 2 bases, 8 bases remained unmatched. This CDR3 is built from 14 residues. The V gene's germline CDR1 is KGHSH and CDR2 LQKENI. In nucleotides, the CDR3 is TGTGCCAGCCGCCCGGGACAGGATGCCTACGAGCAGTACTTC. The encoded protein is CASRPGQDAYEQYF.

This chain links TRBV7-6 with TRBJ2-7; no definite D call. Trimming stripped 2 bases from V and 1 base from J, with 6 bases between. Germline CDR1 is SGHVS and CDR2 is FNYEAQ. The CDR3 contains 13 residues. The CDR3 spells CASSLFGSYEQYF. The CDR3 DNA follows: TGTGCCAGCAGCTTATTCGGGTCCTACGAGCAGTACTTC.

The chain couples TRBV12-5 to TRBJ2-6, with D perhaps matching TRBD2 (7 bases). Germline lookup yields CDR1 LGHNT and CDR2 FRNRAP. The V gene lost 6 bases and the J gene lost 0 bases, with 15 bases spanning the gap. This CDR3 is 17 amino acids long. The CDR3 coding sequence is TGTGCTAGTGGAGCGGGACACGGGAACTCTGGGGCCAACGTCCTGACTTTC. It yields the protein CASGAGHGNSGANVLTF.

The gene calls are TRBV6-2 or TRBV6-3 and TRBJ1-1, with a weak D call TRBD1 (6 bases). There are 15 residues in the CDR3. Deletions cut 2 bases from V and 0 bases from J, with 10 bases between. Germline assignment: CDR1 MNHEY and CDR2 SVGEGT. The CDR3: CASSYRTEMNTEAFF. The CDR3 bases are TGTGCCAGCAGTTACAGGACAGAAATGAACACTGAAGCTTTCTTT.

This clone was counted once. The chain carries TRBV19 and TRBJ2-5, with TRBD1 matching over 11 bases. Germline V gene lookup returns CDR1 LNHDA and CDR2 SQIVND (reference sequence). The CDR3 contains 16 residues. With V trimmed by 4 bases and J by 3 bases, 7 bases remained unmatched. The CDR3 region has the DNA TGTGCCAGTAGTAGTCGGGGACAGGGGGATAAAGAGACCCAGTACTTC. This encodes CASSSRGQGDKETQYF. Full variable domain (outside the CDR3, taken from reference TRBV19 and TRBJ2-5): DGGITQSPKYLFRKEGQNVTLSCEQNLNHDAMYWYRQDPGQGLRLIYYSQIVNDFQKGDIAEGYSVSREKKESFPLTVTSAQKNPTAFYLCASSSRGQGDKETQYFGPGTRLLVL.

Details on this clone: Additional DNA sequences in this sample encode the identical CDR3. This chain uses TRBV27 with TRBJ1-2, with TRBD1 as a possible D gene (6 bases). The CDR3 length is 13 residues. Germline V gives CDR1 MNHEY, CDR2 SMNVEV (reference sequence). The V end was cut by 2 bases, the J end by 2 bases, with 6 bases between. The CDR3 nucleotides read TGTGCCAGCAGTTTACAGGGGAACTATGGCTACACCTTC. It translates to CASSLQGNYGYTF.

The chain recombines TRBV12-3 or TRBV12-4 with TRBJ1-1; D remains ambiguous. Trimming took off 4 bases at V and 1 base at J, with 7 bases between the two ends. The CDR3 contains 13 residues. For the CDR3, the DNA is TGTGCCAGCAGTTGGGCAGGGAACACTGAAGCTTTCTTT. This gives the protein CASSWAGNTEAFF.

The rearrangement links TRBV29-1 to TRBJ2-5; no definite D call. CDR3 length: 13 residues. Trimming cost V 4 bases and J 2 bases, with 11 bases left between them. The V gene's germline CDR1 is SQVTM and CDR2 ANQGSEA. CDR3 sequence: CSVAALNQETQYF. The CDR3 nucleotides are TGCAGCGTTGCTGCCCTAAATCAAGAGACCCAGTACTTC.

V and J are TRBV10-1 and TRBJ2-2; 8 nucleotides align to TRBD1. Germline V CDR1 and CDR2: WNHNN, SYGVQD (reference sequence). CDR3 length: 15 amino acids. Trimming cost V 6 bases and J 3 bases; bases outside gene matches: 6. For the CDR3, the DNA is TGCGCCAGCAGCGACAGGGGTAGCGACACCGGGGAGCTGTTTTTT. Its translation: CASSDRGSDTGELFF.

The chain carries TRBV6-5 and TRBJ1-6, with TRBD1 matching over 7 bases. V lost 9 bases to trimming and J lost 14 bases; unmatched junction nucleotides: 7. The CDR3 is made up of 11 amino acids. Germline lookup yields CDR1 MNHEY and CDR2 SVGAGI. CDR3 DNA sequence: TGTGCCAGTAGGGACAGTCCGACCCTCCACTTT. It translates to CASRDSPTLHF.

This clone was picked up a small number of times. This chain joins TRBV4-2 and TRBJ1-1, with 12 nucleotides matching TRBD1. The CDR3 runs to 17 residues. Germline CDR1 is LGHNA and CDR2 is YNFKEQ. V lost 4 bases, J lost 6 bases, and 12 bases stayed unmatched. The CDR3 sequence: CASSRLGQGAQSAEAFF. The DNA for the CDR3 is TGTGCCAGCAGCCGACTGGGACAGGGGGCACAAAGTGCTGAAGCTTTCTTT.

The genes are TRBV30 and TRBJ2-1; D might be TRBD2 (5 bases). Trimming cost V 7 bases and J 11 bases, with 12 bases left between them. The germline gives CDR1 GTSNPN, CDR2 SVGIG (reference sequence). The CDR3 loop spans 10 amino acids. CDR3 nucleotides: TGTGCCTCTGGGAGCTTTCAGCAGTTCTTC. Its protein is CASGSFQQFF.

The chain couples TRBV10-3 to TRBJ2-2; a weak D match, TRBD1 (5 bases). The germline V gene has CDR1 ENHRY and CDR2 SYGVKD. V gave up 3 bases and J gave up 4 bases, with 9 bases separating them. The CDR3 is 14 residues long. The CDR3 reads CAISDRVGTGELFF. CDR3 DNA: TGTGCCATCAGTGACAGGGTGGGCACCGGGGAGCTGTTTTTT.

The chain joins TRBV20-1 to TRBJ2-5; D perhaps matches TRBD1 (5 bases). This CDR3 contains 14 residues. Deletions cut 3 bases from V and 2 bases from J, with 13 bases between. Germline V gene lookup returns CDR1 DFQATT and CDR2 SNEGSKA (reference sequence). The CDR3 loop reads CSASPWGSQETQYF. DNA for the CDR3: TGCAGTGCTAGTCCTTGGGGCTCTCAAGAGACCCAGTACTTC.

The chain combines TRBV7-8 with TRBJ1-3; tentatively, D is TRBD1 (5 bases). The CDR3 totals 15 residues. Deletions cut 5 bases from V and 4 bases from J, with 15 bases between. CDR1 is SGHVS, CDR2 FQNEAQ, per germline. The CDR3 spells CASSPTGGRGNTIYF. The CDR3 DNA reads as TGTGCCAGCAGCCCGACGGGGGGTAGAGGAAACACCATATATTTT. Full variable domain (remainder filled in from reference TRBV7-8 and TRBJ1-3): GAGVSQSPRYKVAKRGQDVALRCDPISGHVSLFWYQQALGQGPEFLTYFQNEAQLDKSGLPSDRFFAERPEGSVSTLKIQRTQQEDSAVYLCASSPTGGRGNTIYFGEGSWLTVV.

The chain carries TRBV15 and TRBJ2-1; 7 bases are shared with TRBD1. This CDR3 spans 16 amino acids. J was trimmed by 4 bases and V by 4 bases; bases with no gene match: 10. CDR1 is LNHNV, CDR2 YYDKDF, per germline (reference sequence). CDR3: CATSIPPPGQYNEQFF. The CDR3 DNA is TGTGCCACCAGCATTCCTCCTCCGGGACAGTACAATGAGCAGTTCTTC.

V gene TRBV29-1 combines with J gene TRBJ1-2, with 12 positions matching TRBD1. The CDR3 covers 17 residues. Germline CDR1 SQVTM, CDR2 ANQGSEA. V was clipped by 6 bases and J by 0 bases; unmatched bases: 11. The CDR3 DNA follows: TGCAGCGTCTACAAGGGACAGGGGGCCCCTCCTAACTATGGCTACACCTTC. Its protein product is CSVYKGQGAPPNYGYTF.

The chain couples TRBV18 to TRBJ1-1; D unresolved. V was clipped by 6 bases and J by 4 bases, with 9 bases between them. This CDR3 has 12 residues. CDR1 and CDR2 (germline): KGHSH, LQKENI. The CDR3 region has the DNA TGTGCCAGCTCCTCTTCAGGCACTGAAGCTTTCTTT. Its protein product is CASSSSGTEAFF.

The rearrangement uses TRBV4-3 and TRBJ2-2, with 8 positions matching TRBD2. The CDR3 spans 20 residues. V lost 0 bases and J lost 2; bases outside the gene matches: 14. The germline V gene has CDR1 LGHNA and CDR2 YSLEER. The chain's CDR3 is CASSQDSWVSGGDNTGELFF. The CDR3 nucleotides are TGCGCCAGCAGCCAAGATAGTTGGGTTTCGGGGGGGGACAACACCGGGGAGCTGTTTTTT.

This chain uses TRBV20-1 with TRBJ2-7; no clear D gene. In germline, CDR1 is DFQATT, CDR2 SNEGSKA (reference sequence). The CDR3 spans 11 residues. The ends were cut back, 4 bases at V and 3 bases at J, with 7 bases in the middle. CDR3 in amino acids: CSANEYYEQYF. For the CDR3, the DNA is TGCAGTGCTAACGAGTACTACGAGCAGTACTTC.

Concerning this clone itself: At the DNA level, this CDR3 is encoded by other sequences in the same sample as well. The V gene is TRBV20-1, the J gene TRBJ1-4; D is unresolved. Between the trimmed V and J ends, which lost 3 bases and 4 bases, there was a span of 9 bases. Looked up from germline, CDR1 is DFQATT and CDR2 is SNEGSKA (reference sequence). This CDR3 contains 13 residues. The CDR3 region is CSASGRVNEKLFF. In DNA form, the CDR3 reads TGCAGTGCTAGTGGGAGGGTTAATGAAAAACTGTTTTTT.

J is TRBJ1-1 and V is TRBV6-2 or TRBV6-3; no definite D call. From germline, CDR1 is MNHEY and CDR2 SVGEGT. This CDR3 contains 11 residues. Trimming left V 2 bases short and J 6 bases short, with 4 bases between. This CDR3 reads CASSYPAEAFF. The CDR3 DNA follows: TGTGCCAGCAGTTACCCGGCTGAAGCTTTCTTT.

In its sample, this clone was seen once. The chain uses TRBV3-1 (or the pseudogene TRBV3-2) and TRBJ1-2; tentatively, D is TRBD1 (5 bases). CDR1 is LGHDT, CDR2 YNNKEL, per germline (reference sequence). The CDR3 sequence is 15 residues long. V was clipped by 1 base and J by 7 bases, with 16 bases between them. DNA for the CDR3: TGTGCCAGCAGCCAAGCTCTAGGGGATTACGTTGGCTACACCTTC. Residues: CASSQALGDYVGYTF.

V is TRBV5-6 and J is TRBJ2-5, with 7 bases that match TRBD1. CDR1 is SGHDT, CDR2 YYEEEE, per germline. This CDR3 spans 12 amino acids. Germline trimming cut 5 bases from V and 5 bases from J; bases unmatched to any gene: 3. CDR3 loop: CASRLTGETQYF. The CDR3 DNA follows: TGTGCCAGCAGGCTGACAGGGGAGACCCAGTACTTC.